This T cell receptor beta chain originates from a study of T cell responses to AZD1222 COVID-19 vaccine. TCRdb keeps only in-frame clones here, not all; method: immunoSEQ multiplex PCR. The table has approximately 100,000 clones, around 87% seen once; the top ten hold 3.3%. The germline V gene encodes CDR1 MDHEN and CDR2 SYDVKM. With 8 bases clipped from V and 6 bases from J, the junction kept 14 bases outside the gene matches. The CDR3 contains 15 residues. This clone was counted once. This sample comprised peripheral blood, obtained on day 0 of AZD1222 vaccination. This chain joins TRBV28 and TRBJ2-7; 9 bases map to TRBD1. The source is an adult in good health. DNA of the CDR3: TGTGCCAGCTTGGGCTCACAGGGGGCAATCGCCGAGCAGTACTTC. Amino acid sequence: CASLGSQGAIAEQYF.